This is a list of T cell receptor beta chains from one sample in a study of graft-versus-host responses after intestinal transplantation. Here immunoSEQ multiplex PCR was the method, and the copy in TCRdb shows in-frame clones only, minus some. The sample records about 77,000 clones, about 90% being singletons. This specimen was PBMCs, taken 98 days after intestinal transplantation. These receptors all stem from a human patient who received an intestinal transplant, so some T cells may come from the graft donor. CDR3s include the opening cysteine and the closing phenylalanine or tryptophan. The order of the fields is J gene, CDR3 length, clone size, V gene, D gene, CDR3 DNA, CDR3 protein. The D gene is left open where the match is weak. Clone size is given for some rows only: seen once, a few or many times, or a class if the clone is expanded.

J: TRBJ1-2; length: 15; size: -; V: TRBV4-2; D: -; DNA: TGTGCCAGCAGCCAAGAAGGGGAAGGGGGCTATGGCTACACCTTC; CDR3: CASSQEGEGGYGYTF
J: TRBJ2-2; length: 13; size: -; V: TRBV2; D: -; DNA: TGTGCCAGCAGTGAAGGGTTCACCGGGGAGCTGTTTTTT; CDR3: CASSEGFTGELFF
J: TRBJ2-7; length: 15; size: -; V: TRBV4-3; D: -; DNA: TGCGCCAGCAGCCAAGAACAGGACTCAGGCTACGAGCAGTACTTC; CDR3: CASSQEQDSGYEQYF
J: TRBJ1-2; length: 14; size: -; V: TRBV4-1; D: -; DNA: TGCGCCAGCAGCCAAAGCAGGGTAGACTATGGCTACACCTTC; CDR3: CASSQSRVDYGYTF
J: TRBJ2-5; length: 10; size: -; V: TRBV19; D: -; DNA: TGTGCCAGTACGGGGGAGACCCAGTACTTC; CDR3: CASTGETQYF
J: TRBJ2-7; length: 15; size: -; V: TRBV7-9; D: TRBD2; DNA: TGTGCCAGCAGCTTAGCAACTAGCGGGGGGTACGAGCAGTACTTC; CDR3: CASSLATSGGYEQYF
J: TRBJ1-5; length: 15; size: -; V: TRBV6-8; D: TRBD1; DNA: TGTGCCAGCAGTTACTCTACCAGGGGGCTAAAGCCCCAGCATTTT; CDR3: CASSYSTRGLKPQHF
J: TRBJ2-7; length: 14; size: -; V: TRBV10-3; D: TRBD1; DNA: TGTGCCACCCTGGGCCGGGACAGTTTCTACGAGCAGTACTTC; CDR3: CATLGRDSFYEQYF
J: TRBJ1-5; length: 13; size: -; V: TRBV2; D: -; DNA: TGTGCCAGCGTACGGACAGTGGATCAGCCCCAGCATTTT; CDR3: CASVRTVDQPQHF
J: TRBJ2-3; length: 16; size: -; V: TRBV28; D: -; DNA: TGTGCCAGCAGTTTGGCGGGGGCCCACCCCACAGATACGCAGTATTTT; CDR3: CASSLAGAHPTDTQYF
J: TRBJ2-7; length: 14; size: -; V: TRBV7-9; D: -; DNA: TGTGCCAGCAGCTTAGAGGCACGTACAGGCGAGCAGTACTTC; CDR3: CASSLEARTGEQYF
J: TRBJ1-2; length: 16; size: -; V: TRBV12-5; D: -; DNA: TGTGCTAGTGGTTTGTTCTCTGCCGCTACAGATTATGGCTACACCTTC; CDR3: CASGLFSAATDYGYTF
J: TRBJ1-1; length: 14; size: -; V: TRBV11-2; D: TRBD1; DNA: TGTGCCAGCAGCTTAACGGGGACAGGGACGGGAGCTTTCTTT; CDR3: CASSLTGTGTGAFF
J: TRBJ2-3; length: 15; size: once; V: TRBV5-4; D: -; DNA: TGTGCCAGCAGCCCCCCTTTCCTAGGAGCAGATACGCAGTATTTT; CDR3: CASSPPFLGADTQYF
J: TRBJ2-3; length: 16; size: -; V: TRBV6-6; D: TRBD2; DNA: TGTGCCAGCAGTTACTGGGCTAGCGGGTTCACAGATACGCAGTATTTT; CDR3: CASSYWASGFTDTQYF
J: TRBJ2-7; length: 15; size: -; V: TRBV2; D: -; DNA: TGTGCCAGCAGTGACCCCCTTCCTTGGGCCCACGAGCAGTACTTC; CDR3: CASSDPLPWAHEQYF
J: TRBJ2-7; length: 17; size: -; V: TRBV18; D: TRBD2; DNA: TGTGCCAGCTCACCAAACGTAGCGGGAGGATCGACCTACGAGCAGTACTTC; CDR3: CASSPNVAGGSTYEQYF
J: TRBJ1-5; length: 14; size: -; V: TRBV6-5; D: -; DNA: TGTGCCAGCAGAGGGGCCCCGGGCAATCAGCCCCAGCATTTT; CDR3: CASRGAPGNQPQHF
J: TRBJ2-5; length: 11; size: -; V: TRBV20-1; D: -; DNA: TGCAGTGCCGTGCCTCCGGCGGCCCAGTACTTC; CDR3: CSAVPPAAQYF
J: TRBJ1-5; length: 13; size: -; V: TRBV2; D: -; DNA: TGTGCCAGCAGTAGGGATCATGATCAGCCCCAGCATTTT; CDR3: CASSRDHDQPQHF
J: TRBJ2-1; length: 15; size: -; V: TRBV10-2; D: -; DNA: TGCGCCAGCAGTGAAGATACGGGATTCTACAATGAGCAGTTCTTC; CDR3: CASSEDTGFYNEQFF
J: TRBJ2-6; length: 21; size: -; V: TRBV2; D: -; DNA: TGTGCCAGCAGTGAAGAGATCCCAGGGCAGGCCGCTTACTCTGGGGCCAACGTCCTGACTTTC; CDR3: CASSEEIPGQAAYSGANVLTF
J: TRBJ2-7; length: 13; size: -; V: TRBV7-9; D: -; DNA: TGTGCCAGCAGCGGGGACCGACACTACGAGCAGTACTTC; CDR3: CASSGDRHYEQYF
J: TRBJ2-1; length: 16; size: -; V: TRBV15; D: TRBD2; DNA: TGTGCCACCAGCGGAGAGCGGGGGGCACCCTACAATGAGCAGTTCTTC; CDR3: CATSGERGAPYNEQFF
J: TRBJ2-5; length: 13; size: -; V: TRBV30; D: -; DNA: TGTGCCTGGAGTGTATTAGCAGAAGAGACCCAGTACTTC; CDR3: CAWSVLAEETQYF
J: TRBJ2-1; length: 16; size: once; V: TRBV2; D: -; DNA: TGTGCCAGCAGTGAAGACGCAGTGTTCTTCTACAATGAGCAGTTCTTC; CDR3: CASSEDAVFFYNEQFF
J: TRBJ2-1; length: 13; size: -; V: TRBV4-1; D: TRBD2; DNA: TGCGCCAGCAGCCATCCCGGCGGGAGTGAGCAGTTCTTC; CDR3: CASSHPGGSEQFF
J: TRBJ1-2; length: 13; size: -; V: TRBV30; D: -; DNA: TGTGCCTGGACGGGGGCGAGCGGGGGGGGCTACACCTTC; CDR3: CAWTGASGGGYTF
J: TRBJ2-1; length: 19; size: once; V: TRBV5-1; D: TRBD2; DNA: TGCGCCAGCAGCTTGGCCGGGACTAGCGGGAGATCTTCCTACAATGAGCAGTTCTTC; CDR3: CASSLAGTSGRSSYNEQFF
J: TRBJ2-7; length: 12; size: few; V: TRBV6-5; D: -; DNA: TGTGCCAGTAGGGGTTCCTCCTACGAGCAGTACTTC; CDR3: CASRGSSYEQYF
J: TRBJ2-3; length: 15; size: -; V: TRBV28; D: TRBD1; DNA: TGTGCCAGCAGTTTCCAGGGGGCCGGAACAGATACGCAGTATTTT; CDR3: CASSFQGAGTDTQYF
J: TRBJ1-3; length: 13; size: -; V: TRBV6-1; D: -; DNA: TGTGCCAGCAGACAGTTCTCTGGAAACACCATATATTTT; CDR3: CASRQFSGNTIYF
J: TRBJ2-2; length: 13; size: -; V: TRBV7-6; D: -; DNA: TGTGCCAGCAGCCCGATACACACCGGGGAGCTGTTTTTT; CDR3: CASSPIHTGELFF
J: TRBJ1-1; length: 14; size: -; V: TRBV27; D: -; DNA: TGTGCCACCCAGGTGGGAGCGGAGAACACTGAAGCTTTCTTT; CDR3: CATQVGAENTEAFF
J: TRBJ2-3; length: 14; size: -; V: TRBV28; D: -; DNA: TGTGCCACCCTGAAGGGGGACGGCACAGATACGCAGTATTTT; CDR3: CATLKGDGTDTQYF
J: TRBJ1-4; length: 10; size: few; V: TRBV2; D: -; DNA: TGTGCCAGCAGTATTGAAAAACTGTTTTTT; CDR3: CASSIEKLFF
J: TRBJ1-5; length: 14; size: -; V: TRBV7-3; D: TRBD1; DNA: TGTGCCAGCAGCTTAAAGACAGGGAATCAGCCCCAGCATTTT; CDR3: CASSLKTGNQPQHF
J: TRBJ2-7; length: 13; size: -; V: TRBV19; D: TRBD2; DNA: TGTGCCAGTGCACTAGCGGGAGCCTACGAGCAGTACTTC; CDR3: CASALAGAYEQYF
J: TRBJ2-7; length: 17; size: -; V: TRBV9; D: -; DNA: TGTGCCAGCAGCGTCAAGAGGGGGAATATTGGATCCTACGAGCAGTGCTTC; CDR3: CASSVKRGNIGSYEQCF
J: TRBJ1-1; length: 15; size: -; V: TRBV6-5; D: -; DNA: TGTGCCAGCAGTTACTCTTGGTACACGAACACTGAAGCTTTCTTT; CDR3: CASSYSWYTNTEAFF